This is a list of T cell receptor beta chains from one sample in a study of cytomegalovirus exposure and HLA in healthy donors. Repertoires were generated with immunoSEQ multiplex PCR, while TCRdb's copy carries only in-frame clones and drops some. The sample includes about 130,000 clones, about four fifths of them seen just once. Sequencing used PBMCs. The source is a man aged 35-49 years in good health and CMV-seronegative. CDR3s include the opening cysteine and the closing phenylalanine or tryptophan. Each record gives: D gene, V gene, clone size, J gene, CDR3 protein, CDR3 DNA. A D gene is named only where the DNA matches it firmly. Only part of the rows carry a size: once, few, many, or a class if the clone is expanded.

.,TRBV7-9,.,TRBJ2-7,CASSLGLSYEQYF,TGTGCCAGCAGCTTAGGACTTTCCTACGAGCAGTACTTC
TRBD1,TRBV7-2,.,TRBJ1-5,CASSSPGQGENQPQHF,TGTGCCAGCAGCTCGCCGGGACAGGGGGAGAATCAGCCCCAGCATTTT
TRBD1,TRBV5-6,few,TRBJ1-6,CASSRGTGSYNSPLHF,TGTGCCAGCAGCCGCGGGACAGGCTCCTATAATTCACCCCTCCACTTT
TRBD2,TRBV19,.,TRBJ2-1,CASSLAGVGNEQFF,TGTGCCAGTAGTCTAGCGGGGGTAGGAAATGAGCAGTTCTTC
TRBD1,TRBV5-5,.,TRBJ1-6,CASSITPGQGYSPLHF,TGTGCCAGCAGCATAACGCCGGGACAGGGGTATTCACCCCTCCACTTT
.,TRBV5-6,.,TRBJ1-2,CASSLPDYGYTF,TGTGCCAGCAGCTTGCCAGACTATGGCTACACCTTC
TRBD1,TRBV11-2,.,TRBJ1-2,CASSLDGLKTGVGVYGYTF,TGTGCCAGCAGCTTAGATGGATTAAAAACAGGGGTTGGCGTCTATGGCTACACCTTC
.,TRBV6-1,.,TRBJ2-1,CASGTWGHNEQFF,TGTGCCAGTGGGACCTGGGGGCACAATGAGCAGTTCTTC
TRBD1,TRBV29-1,once,TRBJ2-2,CSGGQGDTGELFF,TGCAGCGGAGGACAGGGGGACACCGGGGAGCTGTTTTTT
.,TRBV5-5,.,TRBJ2-7,CASSLAGGSGFYEQYF,TGTGCCAGCAGCTTGGCCGGTGGGTCAGGGTTTTACGAGCAGTACTTC
TRBD1,TRBV18,.,TRBJ1-1,CASSQSSAGQSNTEAFF,TGTGCCAGCTCACAAAGCTCGGCGGGACAGTCGAACACTGAAGCTTTCTTT
TRBD1,TRBV5-1,.,TRBJ2-7,CASKGDRTYEQYF,TGCGCCAGCAAGGGGGACAGGACCTACGAGCAGTACTTC
.,TRBV6-1,.,TRBJ2-7,CASSEGTYEQYF,TGTGCCAGCAGTGAGGGGACTTACGAGCAGTACTTC
.,TRBV5-4,.,TRBJ1-2,CASSTREQIYGYTF,TGTGCCAGCAGCACCCGGGAACAGATCTATGGCTACACCTTC
TRBD1,TRBV25-1,.,TRBJ1-5,CASSDDRGYDQPQHF,TGTGCCAGCAGTGACGACAGGGGATATGACCAGCCCCAGCATTTT
.,TRBV6-5,.,TRBJ2-7,CASRTDRTTYEQYF,TGTGCCAGCAGAACCGACAGGACAACCTACGAGCAGTACTTC
TRBD1,TRBV19,.,TRBJ2-7,CASSILVGTGTYEQYF,TGTGCCAGTAGTATTCTAGTCGGGACAGGTACCTACGAGCAGTACTTC
TRBD1,TRBV4-1,.,TRBJ1-2,CASSQPRQGVLGYTF,TGCGCCAGCAGCCAACCCAGACAGGGGGTTTTAGGCTACACCTTC
.,TRBV9,.,TRBJ2-3,CASSVGGARDTDTQYF,TGTGCCAGCAGCGTGGGGGGTGCCAGGGACACAGATACGCAGTATTTT
.,TRBV7-2,.,TRBJ2-6,CASSLRRDVGANVLTF,TGTGCCAGCAGCTTAAGGAGGGATGTGGGGGCCAACGTCCTGACTTTC
.,TRBV11-2,few,TRBJ1-2,CASSPDRNLMTYTF,TGTGCCAGCAGCCCAGACAGGAATCTTATGACCTACACCTTC
.,TRBV4-1,.,TRBJ2-7,CASSQGPTGTSYEQYF,TGCGCCAGCAGCCAAGGACCGACAGGAACATCCTACGAGCAGTACTTC
TRBD2,TRBV13,.,TRBJ2-7,CASSTRTSGSYEQYF,TGTGCCAGCAGCACACGGACTAGCGGTTCCTACGAGCAGTACTTC
.,TRBV7-3,.,TRBJ1-1,CASSLTRDTEAFF,TGTGCCAGCAGCTTAACCCGGGACACTGAAGCTTTCTTT
TRBD2,TRBV6-5,.,TRBJ2-1,CASTRAGGSYNEQFF,TGTGCCAGCACGCGAGCGGGGGGCTCCTACAATGAGCAGTTCTTC
.,TRBV5-5,.,TRBJ1-6,CASSPRQSSYNSPLHF,TGTGCCAGCAGCCCTCGACAGAGCTCCTATAATTCACCCCTCCACTTT
.,TRBV19,.,TRBJ2-7,CASSIDIASGTSYEQYF,TGTGCCAGTAGTATAGATATCGCCTCAGGCACATCCTACGAGCAGTACTTC
.,TRBV4-1,.,TRBJ1-5,CASSQEKSQGGQPQHF,TGCGCCAGCAGCCAAGAAAAAAGTCAGGGCGGTCAGCCCCAGCATTTT
.,TRBV20-1,.,TRBJ1-1,CSASPQGEAFF,TGCAGTGCTAGTCCGCAGGGTGAAGCTTTCTTT
.,TRBV5-1,.,TRBJ2-2,CASSSPTGSGELFF,TGCGCCAGCAGCTCCCCCACAGGGTCCGGGGAGCTGTTTTTT
.,TRBV4-1,.,TRBJ2-1,CASSQPGINEQFF,TGCGCCAGCAGCCAACCGGGGATCAATGAGCAGTTCTTC
.,TRBV14,.,TRBJ2-2,CASRDTEGPSRLSRWTGELFF,TGTGCCAGCAGGGATACGGAGGGCCCTTCTCGTCTGTCACGATGGACCGGGGAGCTGTTTTTT
.,TRBV7-9,.,TRBJ2-5,CASSLWAEETQYF,TGTGCCAGCAGCCTTTGGGCAGAAGAGACCCAGTACTTC
TRBD2,TRBV5-1,few,TRBJ2-2,CASSPVAGVSGELFF,TGCGCCAGCAGCCCCGTAGCGGGGGTTTCCGGGGAGCTGTTTTTT
TRBD1,TRBV10-3,.,TRBJ1-2,CAIRARDRTNYGYTF,TGTGCCATCAGGGCCCGGGACAGAACTAACTATGGCTACACCTTC
TRBD2,TRBV4-2,.,TRBJ2-3,CASSQAPASGGAGTDTQYF,TGTGCCAGCAGCCAAGCCCCGGCTAGCGGGGGGGCCGGGACAGATACGCAGTATTTT
.,TRBV5-8,few,TRBJ1-2,CASSLELRGYTF,TGTGCCAGCAGCTTGGAGTTGCGTGGCTACACCTTC
TRBD2,TRBV9,.,TRBJ2-5,CASSPNSGGSETQYF,TGTGCCAGCAGCCCGAACAGCGGGGGTAGTGAGACCCAGTACTTC
.,TRBV7-2,.,TRBJ2-6,CASSSDSLSGANVLTF,TGTGCCAGCAGCTCGGACAGCCTTTCTGGGGCCAACGTCCTGACTTTC
.,TRBV27,.,TRBJ1-5,CASSFYRGGQPQHF,TGTGCCAGCAGTTTTTATCGGGGAGGGCAGCCCCAGCATTTT
.,TRBV6-5,once,TRBJ1-1,CASRQDSNTEAFF,TGTGCCAGCAGACAGGACAGTAACACTGAAGCTTTCTTT
TRBD1,TRBV27,.,TRBJ2-3,CASSLPDRGTTDTQYF,TGTGCCAGCAGTTTACCGGACAGGGGGACGACAGATACGCAGTATTTT
.,TRBV27,.,TRBJ1-5,CASSLVSYSNQPQHF,TGTGCCAGCAGTTTAGTCTCTTATAGCAATCAGCCCCAGCATTTT
.,TRBV12-5,.,TRBJ1-6,CASGFVPDMSYNSPLHF,TGTGCTAGTGGTTTCGTCCCCGACATGTCCTATAATTCACCCCTCCACTTT
.,TRBV29-1,.,TRBJ2-7,CSANAGLSVDEQYF,TGCAGCGCCAATGCGGGGTTGTCGGTGGACGAGCAGTACTTC
.,TRBV7-3,.,TRBJ2-7,CASSNRDKEGEQYF,TGTGCCAGCAGCAATCGGGACAAAGAAGGAGAGCAGTACTTC
.,TRBV18,.,TRBJ1-6,CASSPLGGVKSPLHF,TGTGCCAGCTCACCTCTGGGGGGGGTGAAATCACCCCTCCACTTT
.,TRBV12-5,.,TRBJ2-6,CASGFRVSSSGANVLTF,TGTGCTAGTGGTTTCCGGGTCTCGAGCTCTGGGGCCAACGTCCTGACTTTC
.,TRBV9,.,TRBJ1-1,CASSVERGTEAFF,TGTGCCAGCAGCGTAGAGAGGGGGACGGAAGCTTTCTTT
.,TRBV7-2,.,TRBJ1-6,CASSLYRTINSPLHF,TGTGCCAGCAGCTTATACCGCACTATTAATTCACCCCTCCACTTT
.,TRBV27,.,TRBJ2-7,CASIGSSTRGYEQYF,TGTGCCAGCATTGGATCATCTACAAGGGGCTACGAGCAGTACTTC
.,TRBV15,.,TRBJ2-3,CATSGILTDTQYF,TGTGCCACCAGCGGCATACTAACAGATACGCAGTATTTT
.,TRBV2,.,TRBJ1-2,CASSDNRDKANYGYTF,TGTGCCAGCAGTGATAACAGAGATAAAGCTAACTATGGCTACACCTTC
TRBD1,TRBV7-2,.,TRBJ1-2,CASSLAVRQGGRFYTF,TGTGCCAGCAGCTTAGCAGTGAGACAGGGAGGTCGGTTCTACACCTTC
.,TRBV11-3,.,TRBJ1-3,CASSLVSRSTIYF,TGTGCCAGCAGCTTAGTTTCACGGAGCACCATATATTTT
TRBD1,TRBV27,.,TRBJ2-1,CASSIRQGQITYNEQFF,TGTGCCAGCAGTATTCGACAGGGACAGATAACCTACAATGAGCAGTTCTTC
.,TRBV5-1,.,TRBJ2-3,CASSSTGFSDTQYF,TGCGCCAGCAGCTCCACAGGGTTTTCAGATACGCAGTATTTT
.,TRBV19,.,TRBJ1-5,CASSFEASNQPQHF,TGTGCCAGTAGTTTTGAGGCGAGCAATCAGCCCCAGCATTTT